What follows are 26 T cell receptor beta chains derived from one specimen sequenced in a study of blood T cell repertoires in COVID-19. Here immunoSEQ multiplex PCR was the method, and the copy in TCRdb shows in-frame clones only, minus some. The table has about 130,000 clones, roughly 87% seen once; the top ten hold 6.6%. The source material was peripheral blood. These receptors were collected from a man older than 75 with active or convalescent COVID-19.

The CDR3 reads CASSPQRTSASGYTF. In DNA, the CDR3 is TGTGCCAGCAGCCCGCAAAGGACATCAGCGAGTGGCTACACCTTC. The chain carries TRBV7-2 and TRBJ1-2; TRBD1 might be the D (5 bases). The CDR3 runs 15 residues. Germline V CDR1 and CDR2: SGHTA, FQGNSA. The V gene lost 5 bases and the J gene lost 7 bases, with 20 bases spanning the gap.

The genes are TRBV6-6 and TRBJ2-7, with 9 bases that match TRBD1. Germline CDR1 and CDR2: MNHNY and SVGAGI (reference sequence). Unmatched junction bases numbered 3, after V lost 8 bases and J lost 7 bases. This CDR3 is built from 11 residues. CDR3 bases: TGTGCCAGCGGGACAGGGAAAGAGCAGTACTTC. Translating gives CASGTGKEQYF.

V is TRBV5-1 and J is TRBJ1-5; 7 bases are shared with TRBD1. With 0 bases clipped from V and 4 bases from J, the junction kept 4 bases outside the gene matches. Germline V gives CDR1 SGHRS, CDR2 YFSETQ. The length of the CDR3 is 15 residues. CDR3 DNA sequence: TGCGCCAGCAGCTTGGATGGGACAGCTAATCAGCCCCAGCATTTT. It yields the protein CASSLDGTANQPQHF.

CDR3 coding DNA: TGTGCCAGCTCAGAAACGGACAGTCCAAATCAGCCCCAGCATTTT. Encoded protein: CASSETDSPNQPQHF. The rearrangement links TRBV18 to TRBJ1-5, with a weak D call TRBD1 (6 bases). Germline V gene lookup returns CDR1 KGHSH and CDR2 LQKENI. Trimming took 5 bases from V and 4 from J, leaving 15 bases between them. This CDR3 has 15 amino acids.

V and J are TRBV7-9 and TRBJ1-1; TRBD1 agrees at 7 bases. J was trimmed by 1 base and V by 2 bases; bases with no gene match: 7. Germline V CDR1 and CDR2: SEHNR, FQNEAQ (reference sequence). CDR3 length: 16 residues. The CDR3 loop is CASSLWGDRSNTEAFF. CDR3 DNA: TGTGCCAGCAGCTTATGGGGGGACAGATCGAACACTGAAGCTTTCTTT.

V usage is TRBV27 and J usage is TRBJ2-1, with D possibly TRBD1 on 6 matching bases. This CDR3 is built from 13 residues. V was shortened by 2 bases and J by 9 bases, with 11 bases between the two germline ends. Per the germline V gene, CDR1 is MNHEY and CDR2 is SMNVEV (reference sequence). DNA of the CDR3: TGTGCCAGCAGTTTAAACAGGGTTAGTGAGCAGTTCTTC. This gives the protein CASSLNRVSEQFF.

The rearrangement links TRBV4-3 to TRBJ2-3; 10 bases line up with TRBD2. The germline gives CDR1 LGHNA, CDR2 YSLEER. V lost 4 bases to trimming and J lost 6 bases; unmatched junction nucleotides: 16. There are 18 residues in the CDR3. The CDR3: CASSRRTTTSGPGDTQYF. The CDR3 DNA reads TGCGCCAGCAGCCGTCGAACTACGACTAGCGGGCCTGGGGATACGCAGTATTTT.

The V call is TRBV11-2, the J call TRBJ2-3, with D tentatively TRBD2 (5 bases). There are 16 residues in the CDR3. The germline gives CDR1 SGHAT, CDR2 FQNNGV. The germline V and J ends were trimmed by 0 bases and 2 bases, with 12 bases remaining between them. In DNA, the CDR3 is TGTGCCAGCAGCTTAGATGAGCGGCTCTTCACAGATACGCAGTATTTT. It codes for CASSLDERLFTDTQYF.

The gene calls are TRBV30 and TRBJ2-6; 9 positions agree with TRBD1. V lost 8 bases to trimming and J lost 0 bases; unmatched junction nucleotides: 5. CDR3 size: 15 residues. Germline lookup yields CDR1 GTSNPN and CDR2 SVGIG (reference sequence). This CDR3 reads CAVGQGSSGANVLTF. CDR3 DNA sequence: TGTGCCGTCGGACAGGGGAGCTCTGGGGCCAACGTCCTGACTTTC.

The V gene is TRBV7-7, the J gene TRBJ2-3, with TRBD2 matching 11 bases. The germline V gene has CDR1 SSHAT and CDR2 FNYEAQ (reference sequence). V shed 0 bases and J 0 bases; nucleotides not matched to a gene: 11. This CDR3 spans 20 amino acids. The CDR3 nucleotides are TGTGCCAGCAGCTTAGCGATAGCGGGAGGGCCTGATGTTAGCACAGATACGCAGTATTTT. Amino acid sequence: CASSLAIAGGPDVSTDTQYF. Supplemented by reference TRBV7-7 and TRBJ2-3, the full variable domain reads GAGVSQSPRYKVTKRGQDVTLRCDPISSHATLYWYQQALGQGPEFLTYFNYEAQPDKSGLPSDRFSAERPEGSISTLTIQRTEQRDSAMYRCASSLAIAGGPDVSTDTQYFGPGTRLTVL.

The genes are TRBV7-8 and TRBJ1-5; no definite D call. The CDR3 is 17 residues long. CDR1 is SGHVS and CDR2 is FQNEAQ in the germline V gene. The ends were cut back, 1 base at V and 4 bases at J, with 17 bases in the middle. CDR3 residues: CASSLVRLGSGNQPQHF. Written as DNA, the CDR3 is TGTGCCAGCAGCTTAGTACGCCTAGGCTCGGGGAATCAGCCCCAGCATTTT.

The V and J genes are TRBV6-6 and TRBJ1-4; D unresolved. Germline V CDR1 and CDR2: MNHNY, SVGAGI (reference sequence). There are 15 residues in the CDR3. Trimming pared 1 base from V and 6 bases from J, leaving 12 bases between. The CDR3 nucleotides are TGTGCCAGCAGTTACTTAAGCGGCCTCGATGAAAAACTGTTTTTT. Translation: CASSYLSGLDEKLFF.

The chain combines TRBV10-3 with TRBJ2-3; 9 bases match TRBD2. The CDR3 runs to 15 residues. Unmatched junction bases numbered 10, after V lost 7 bases and J lost 5 bases. Germline CDR1 ENHRY, CDR2 SYGVKD. CDR3 sequence reads: CAIKASGTFQDTQYF. DNA of the CDR3: TGTGCCATCAAGGCTAGCGGGACCTTTCAAGATACGCAGTATTTT.

V and J are TRBV5-1 and TRBJ1-4; the D is unclear. V was pared by 0 bases and J by 7 bases, with 16 bases between. This CDR3 has 16 residues. The germline gives CDR1 SGHRS, CDR2 YFSETQ. Here the CDR3 DNA reads TGCGCCAGCAGCTTGGCAGGTGCGCGGGGTGGTGAAAAACTGTTTTTT. Translated: CASSLAGARGGEKLFF.

This sequence joins TRBV5-1 and TRBJ1-2; D unresolved. The length of the CDR3 is 14 residues. Germline CDR1 is SGHRS and CDR2 is YFSETQ. V was pared by 5 bases and J by 5 bases, with 16 bases between. CDR3 nucleotides: TGCGCCAGCAGGCCTCAACCCGCGGAATATGGCTACACCTTC. Translated: CASRPQPAEYGYTF.

The chain employs TRBV6-6 and TRBJ2-5, with D possibly being TRBD1 (5 bases). The CDR3 runs to 14 residues. V was shortened by 4 bases and J by 0 bases, with 9 bases between the two germline ends. Germline V CDR1 and CDR2: MNHNY, SVGAGI (reference sequence). CDR3: CASSSTGHQETQYF. For the CDR3, the DNA is TGTGCCAGCAGTTCCACAGGACACCAAGAGACCCAGTACTTC.

The rearrangement links TRBV5-6 to TRBJ2-7, with a tentative D call TRBD1 (5 bases). Germline V CDR1 and CDR2: SGHDT, YYEEEE. V lost 0 bases, J lost 6 bases, and 13 bases lay in between. The CDR3 length is 14 residues. The CDR3 loop reads CASSLAGYGREQYF. The CDR3 nucleotides read TGTGCCAGCAGCTTGGCAGGGTACGGTCGCGAGCAGTACTTC.

The CDR3 region has the DNA TGTGCCAGCAGCTTTGGGCAAACTAATGAAAAACTGTTTTTT. Translating it yields CASSFGQTNEKLFF. V and J are TRBV13 and TRBJ1-4, with D hard to call. Germline values: CDR1 PRHDT, CDR2 FYEKMQ (reference sequence). The CDR3 length is 14 residues. V lost 3 bases and J 1 base, leaving 6 bases between the germline ends.

The rearrangement uses TRBV29-1 and TRBJ2-1, with 9 bases aligning to TRBD1. The CDR3 length is 13 residues. The V gene's germline CDR1 is SQVTM and CDR2 ANQGSEA. J gave up 5 bases and V 3 bases, and 2 bases lay outside the gene matches. The DNA for the CDR3 is TGCAGCGTTGACCGGACAGGGGACAATGAGCAGTTCTTC. This encodes CSVDRTGDNEQFF.

On this clone: Other nucleotide sequences in the sample specify the same CDR3. The chain employs TRBV30 and TRBJ1-1, with D maybe TRBD1 (5 bases). This CDR3 has 13 residues. Germline CDR1 reads GTSNPN; CDR2 reads SVGIG (reference sequence). V lost 2 bases and J lost 4, with 11 bases in between. The CDR3 region has the DNA TGTGCCTGGAGTACAGGTCAGGGCACTGAAGCTTTCTTT. It codes for CAWSTGQGTEAFF.

The CDR3 spells CASSPNPTVDGYTF. Written as DNA, the CDR3 is TGTGCCAGCAGCCCGAACCCGACTGTGGATGGCTACACCTTC. This chain joins TRBV7-3 and TRBJ1-2; no clear D gene. The CDR3 spans 14 residues. Germline lookup yields CDR1 SGHTA and CDR2 FQGTGA. The ends were cut back, 5 bases at V and 6 bases at J, with 16 bases in the middle.

The rearrangement uses TRBV7-8 and TRBJ2-4, with D tentatively TRBD2 (5 bases). The CDR3 consists of 15 residues. The germline V gene has CDR1 SGHVS and CDR2 FQNEAQ. V was trimmed by 1 base and J by 6 bases, leaving 13 bases between them. The CDR3 spells CASSLVTSGGNIQYF. As DNA, the CDR3 is TGTGCCAGCAGCTTAGTTACTAGTGGAGGAAACATTCAGTACTTC.

J is TRBJ2-5 and V is TRBV7-2; D gene ambiguous. Germline CDR1 is SGHTA and CDR2 is FQGNSA. Trimming pared 2 bases from V and 1 base from J, leaving 5 bases between. The CDR3 runs 13 residues. CDR3 DNA sequence: TGTGCCAGCAGCTTACTCTCCCAAGAGACCCAGTACTTC. It translates to CASSLLSQETQYF.

The gene calls are TRBV7-2 and TRBJ1-5, with D possibly TRBD1 on 6 matching bases. Germline values: CDR1 SGHTA, CDR2 FQGNSA. The CDR3 loop spans 17 amino acids. Deletions cut 6 bases from V and 0 bases from J, with 18 bases between. The CDR3 is CASSLGGGQISNQPQHF. The DNA for the CDR3 is TGTGCCAGCAGTCTAGGGGGTGGTCAAATTAGCAATCAGCCCCAGCATTTT.

This clone has a handful of counts. This chain links TRBV29-1 with TRBJ1-2, with D perhaps TRBD1 (5 bases). This CDR3 region has 15 residues. V lost 0 bases to trimming and J lost 5 bases, with 16 bases between them. The germline gives CDR1 SQVTM, CDR2 ANQGSEA. CDR3 protein: CSVEDAWTQAYGYTF. For the CDR3, the DNA is TGCAGCGTTGAAGATGCATGGACACAGGCATATGGCTACACCTTC. Variable domain in full (rest from reference TRBV29-1 and TRBJ1-2): SAVISQKPSRDICQRGTSLTIQCQVDSQVTMMFWYRQQPGQSLTLIATANQGSEATYESGFVIDKFPISRPNLTFSTLTVSNMSPEDSSIYLCSVEDAWTQAYGYTFGSGTRLTVV.

The chain combines TRBV6-6 with TRBJ1-5; 7 nucleotides agree with TRBD1. CDR3 length: 15 residues. Trimming took 2 bases from V and 7 from J; bases not matched to a gene: 8. Germline CDR1 reads MNHNY; CDR2 reads SVGAGI (reference sequence). CDR3 sequence: CASSYQGQTRQPQHF. The DNA for the CDR3 is TGTGCCAGCAGTTACCAGGGACAGACTAGGCAGCCCCAGCATTTT.